A selection of T cell receptor beta chains follows, all from one sample in a study of OX40 agonist ivuxolimab in advanced cancers. Clones were read by immunoSEQ multiplex PCR, and TCRdb kept only the in-frame ones, dropping some. The sample lists nearly 80,000 clones, about 83% occurring once. The sequencing here drew on CD4+ or CD8+ T cells sorted from blood, taken in a trial of the OX40 agonist ivuxolimab. All receptors derive from an adult with an advanced solid tumor such as melanoma, head and neck, liver or kidney cancer. Each CDR3 is given with its conserved first and last residue. A D gene is named only where the DNA matches it firmly. Only part of the rows carry a size: once, few, many, or a class if the clone is expanded.

>-|TRBJ2-6|TRBD1|TRBV19
TGTGCCAGTAGTACACGACAGGGAATAGCTGGGGCCAACGTCCTGACTTTC
CASSTRQGIAGANVLTF
>few|TRBJ2-5|-|TRBV5-1
TGCGCCAGCAGCATATCCGGGGGAGAAGAGACCCAGTACTTC
CASSISGGEETQYF
>-|TRBJ2-7|TRBD2|TRBV28
TGTGCCAGCAGTCCCCCCGGGGGGGGATACGAGCAGTACTTC
CASSPPGGGYEQYF
>-|TRBJ2-7|-|TRBV6-1
TGTGCCAGCAGTGAAGCTGGGCTTTTAAACTCCTACGAGCAGTACTTC
CASSEAGLLNSYEQYF
>-|TRBJ2-7|-|TRBV15
TGTGCCACCAGCAGAGATGACAAGTGGGAGGCCTACTCCTACGAGCAGTACTTC
CATSRDDKWEAYSYEQYF
>few|TRBJ2-3|TRBD1|TRBV5-1
TGCGCCAGCAGCCTCTACCCTACAGGGACAGGGGCTGAAGATACGCAGTATTTT
CASSLYPTGTGAEDTQYF
>-|TRBJ1-5|-|TRBV7-2
TGTGCCAGCAGCTTAGGGCCTAACCAGCCCCAGCATTTT
CASSLGPNQPQHF
>-|TRBJ1-1|-|TRBV6-6
TGTGCCAGCAGTTACTCGAATCTGAACACTGAAGCTTTCTTT
CASSYSNLNTEAFF
>-|TRBJ2-1|TRBD2|TRBV28
TGTGCCAGCAGTACCGTAAGCGGGAGGTCCTCCTACAATGAGCAGTTCTTC
CASSTVSGRSSYNEQFF
>-|TRBJ1-1|-|TRBV2
TGTGCCAGCAGCAACGGGCGGGGCACTGAAGCTTTCTTT
CASSNGRGTEAFF
>-|TRBJ1-4|-|TRBV30
TGTGCCTGGGGCGAGGGAGCAACTAATGAAAAACTGTTTTTT
CAWGEGATNEKLFF
>-|TRBJ2-7|TRBD2|TRBV5-1
TGCGCCAGCAGCCCTAGCGGGAGGGCCTCTCGCGAGCAGTACTTC
CASSPSGRASREQYF
>-|TRBJ2-1|TRBD1|TRBV28
TGTGCCAGCAGTTTATACAGGGGGTGGAATGAGCAGTTCTTC
CASSLYRGWNEQFF
>-|TRBJ1-2|-|TRBV28
TGTGCCAGCAGCATGCCCCTGGTGGGTGGCTACACCTTC
CASSMPLVGGYTF
>few|TRBJ2-5|TRBD1|TRBV6-1
TGTGCCAGCAGAGGACAGGGTACCGGGACCCAGTACTTC
CASRGQGTGTQYF
>-|TRBJ1-2|-|TRBV6-6
TGTGCCAGCAGTTACGATCGAAGAGAGGTGAATGGCTACACCTTC
CASSYDRREVNGYTF
>few|TRBJ2-1|TRBD2|TRBV18
TGTGCCAGCCTCGCCGGGGGGGCTTACAATGAGCAGTTCTTC
CASLAGGAYNEQFF
>-|TRBJ2-1|-|TRBV6-1
TGTGCCAGCGACGGAACAGGGTGGTCAAATGAGCAGTTCTTC
CASDGTGWSNEQFF
>once|TRBJ2-7|TRBD1|TRBV11-2
TGTGCCAGCAGCAAAGCAGGGGGCGCGGGCCACGAGCAGTACTTC
CASSKAGGAGHEQYF
>once|TRBJ1-3|TRBD1|TRBV7-2
TGTGCCAGCAGCCCGACAGGGGGAAGCTCTGGAAACACCATATATTTT
CASSPTGGSSGNTIYF
>few|TRBJ2-2|TRBD1|TRBV7-8
TGTGCCAGCAGCCCAGGGACAGGGGTTAACACCGGGGAGCTGTTTTTT
CASSPGTGVNTGELFF